This T cell receptor beta chain came from a study of blood T cell repertoires in COVID-19. As for the study in general: Sites across the United States, Italy and Spain contributed samples from acute and convalescent COVID-19. Sources were T cells, B-cell-depleted T cells, or PBMCs; the material itself was cDNA or gDNA.

Germline CDR1 reads DFQATT; CDR2 reads SNEGSKA (reference sequence). This CDR3 is 15 amino acids long. The V and J ends lost 3 bases and 1 base respectively, with 15 bases between them. Repertoires were generated with immunoSEQ multiplex PCR, while TCRdb's copy carries only in-frame clones and drops some. This table has roughly 100,000 clones, 80% to 85% appearing once. This receptor was obtained from an older man with active or convalescent COVID-19. The chain has TRBV20-1 and TRBJ1-1; D may be TRBD1 (5 bases). The sequenced material came from peripheral blood. This CDR3 reads CSASKGGVQNTEAFF. CDR3 nucleotides: TGCAGTGCTAGTAAAGGAGGGGTGCAGAACACTGAAGCTTTCTTT.